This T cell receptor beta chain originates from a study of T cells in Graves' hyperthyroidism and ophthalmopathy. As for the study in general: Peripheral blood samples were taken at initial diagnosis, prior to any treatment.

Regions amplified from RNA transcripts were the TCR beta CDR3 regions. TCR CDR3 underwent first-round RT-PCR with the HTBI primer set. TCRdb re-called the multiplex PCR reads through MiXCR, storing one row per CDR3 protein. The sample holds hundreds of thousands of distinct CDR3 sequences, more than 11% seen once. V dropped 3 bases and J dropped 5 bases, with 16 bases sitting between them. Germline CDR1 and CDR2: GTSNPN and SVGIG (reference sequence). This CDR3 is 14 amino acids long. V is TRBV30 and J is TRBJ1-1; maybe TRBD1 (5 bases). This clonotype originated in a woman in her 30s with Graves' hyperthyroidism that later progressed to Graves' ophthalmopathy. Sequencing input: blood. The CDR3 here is CAWSGGLSGTEAFF. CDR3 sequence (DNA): TGTGCCTGGAGCGGGGGGTTATCTGGAACTGAAGCTTTCTTT.